These T cell receptor beta chains were read from a single sample in a study of cytomegalovirus exposure and HLA in healthy donors. Profiled with immunoSEQ multiplex PCR; TCRdb holds only in-frame clones, not every one. The data hold some 150,000 clones, with under 85% observed a single time. The sequencing input was PBMCs. These receptors came from a human donor in good health. The CDR3 runs from the conserved cysteine through the conserved F or W. Each record gives: V gene, J gene, CDR3 protein.

v_call: TRBV11-1
j_call: TRBJ1-1
cdr3_aa: CASSSRQGGTEAFF

v_call: TRBV30
j_call: TRBJ2-7
cdr3_aa: CAWRGTAYEQYF

v_call: TRBV30
j_call: TRBJ1-6
cdr3_aa: CASRTVLNSPLHF

v_call: TRBV7-9
j_call: TRBJ1-5
cdr3_aa: CSSSLAGRSHQPQHF

v_call: TRBV5-1
j_call: TRBJ2-2
cdr3_aa: CASSSGTAENTGELFF

v_call: TRBV18
j_call: TRBJ1-1
cdr3_aa: CASSPLPSGLTEAFF

v_call: TRBV7-3
j_call: TRBJ1-1
cdr3_aa: CASSSTGVNTEAFF

v_call: TRBV7-9
j_call: TRBJ1-6
cdr3_aa: CASSLGEDNSPLHF

v_call: TRBV28
j_call: TRBJ1-6
cdr3_aa: CASSFSSGLSSPLHF

v_call: TRBV7-3
j_call: TRBJ2-3
cdr3_aa: CASSVFSGADTQYF

v_call: TRBV11-2
j_call: TRBJ2-1
cdr3_aa: CASSLGQGSYNEQFF

v_call: TRBV27
j_call: TRBJ2-7
cdr3_aa: CASSLSDRIYEQYF

v_call: TRBV30
j_call: TRBJ2-7
cdr3_aa: CASSGVSYEQYF

v_call: TRBV7-9
j_call: TRBJ2-1
cdr3_aa: CASSVPGLAAINEQFF